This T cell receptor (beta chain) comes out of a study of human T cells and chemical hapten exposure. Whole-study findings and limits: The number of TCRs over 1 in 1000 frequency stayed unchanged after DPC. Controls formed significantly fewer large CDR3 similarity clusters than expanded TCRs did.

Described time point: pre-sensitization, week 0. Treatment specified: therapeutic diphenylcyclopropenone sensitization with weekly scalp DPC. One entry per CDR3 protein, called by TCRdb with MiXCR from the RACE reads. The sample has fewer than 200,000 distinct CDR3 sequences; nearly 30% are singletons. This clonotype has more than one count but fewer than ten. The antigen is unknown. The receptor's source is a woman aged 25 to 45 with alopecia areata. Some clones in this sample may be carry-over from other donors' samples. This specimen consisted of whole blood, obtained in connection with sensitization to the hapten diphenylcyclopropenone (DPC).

CDR3 nucleotides: TGTGCCAGCAGTCCAGCCCGGGACAGTCCTGAGCAGTACTTC. Translated: CASSPARDSPEQYF. This chain connects TRBV28 to TRBJ2-7; 7 bases agree with TRBD1. V was pared by 5 bases and J by 7 bases, with 11 bases of the junction left unmatched. Germline assignment: CDR1 MDHEN and CDR2 SYDVKM. This CDR3 is built from 14 residues.